This entry lists 11 T cell receptor beta chains sequenced from one sample in a study of T cell responses to AZD1222 COVID-19 vaccine. Generated by immunoSEQ multiplex PCR, the TCRdb table keeps only in-frame clones and is missing some. The data hold around 190,000 clones, with 94% observed a single time. The sequences come from peripheral blood, collected 28 days after the second AZD1222 dose. The receptor set was obtained from an adult who received the AZD1222 COVID-19 vaccine.

The chain uses TRBV7-4 and TRBJ1-5, with 9 bases matching TRBD1. There are 16 residues in the CDR3. Germline assignment: CDR1 SGHVT and CDR2 SQSDAQ. J lost 6 bases, V lost 1 base, and 7 bases had no gene match. DNA for the CDR3: TGTGCCAGCAGCTTAGAGTGGGACAGGGTGAGTCAGCCCCAGCATTTT. Translation: CASSLEWDRVSQPQHF.

This clone appeared once. This sequence joins TRBV18 and TRBJ2-1; D is unresolved. V lost 0 bases and J lost 2, with 8 bases in between. Germline loops: CDR1 KGHSH, CDR2 LQKENI. The CDR3 extends over 15 amino acids. CDR3 sequence (DNA): TGTGCCAGCTCACCACCTGGGATCACCTACAATGAGCAGTTCTTC. Encoded protein: CASSPPGITYNEQFF. Variable domain in full (rest from reference TRBV18 and TRBJ2-1): NAGVMQNPRHLVRRRGQEARLRCSPMKGHSHVYWYRQLPEEGLKFMVYLQKENIIDESGMPKERFSAEFPKEGPSILRIQQVVRGDSAAYFCASSPPGITYNEQFFGPGTRLTVL.

DNA for the CDR3: TGCGCCAGCAGCTTGGACCCTTATTTTTACGAGCAGTACTTC. This sequence encodes CASSLDPYFYEQYF. V is TRBV5-1 and J is TRBJ2-7; no reliable D call. V lost 0 bases to trimming and J lost 4 bases, with 11 bases between them. Germline V CDR1 and CDR2: SGHRS, YFSETQ. The CDR3 extends over 14 amino acids.

J is TRBJ2-1 and V is TRBV7-9, with 7 bases that match TRBD1. This CDR3 has 15 residues. The V gene end was trimmed by 5 bases and the J gene end by 2 bases; junction bases not matched to a gene: 6. Germline V gene lookup returns CDR1 SEHNR and CDR2 FQNEAQ (reference sequence). The CDR3 protein is CASSPTGTAYNEQFF. For the CDR3, the DNA is TGTGCCAGCAGCCCGACCGGGACAGCCTACAATGAGCAGTTCTTC.

The rearrangement joins TRBV2 to TRBJ1-5; 9 bases are a match to TRBD1. The V gene's germline CDR1 is SNHLY and CDR2 FYNNEI. The CDR3 covers 17 residues. J lost 1 base, V lost 6 bases, and 10 bases had no gene match. The CDR3 region is CASSRDRVEGSNQPQHF. The DNA of the CDR3 is TGTGCCAGCAGCCGGGACAGGGTTGAAGGGAGCAATCAGCCCCAGCATTTT. The full variable domain, rest sourced from reference TRBV2 and TRBJ1-5, is EPEVTQTPSHQVTQMGQEVILRCVPISNHLYFYWYRQILGQKVEFLVSFYNNEISEKSEIFDDQFSVERPDGSNFTLKIRSTKLEDSAMYFCASSRDRVEGSNQPQHFGDGTRLSIL.

This clone has a handful of counts. The rearrangement links TRBV19 to TRBJ2-1; 9 nucleotides line up with TRBD1. V shed 6 bases and J 6 bases; nucleotides not matched to a gene: 0. CDR1 and CDR2 from the germline V gene are LNHDA and SQIVND (reference sequence). The CDR3 is 12 residues long. This chain's CDR3 is CASRDRGNEQFF. The CDR3 DNA reads TGTGCCAGTAGGGACAGGGGCAATGAGCAGTTCTTC.

The chain employs TRBV7-9 and TRBJ2-3; TRBD1 matches at 8 bases. The CDR3 sequence is 14 residues long. Trimming took 1 base from V and 4 from J; bases not matched to a gene: 1. Germline CDR1 is SEHNR and CDR2 is FQNEAQ (reference sequence). In DNA, the CDR3 is TGTGCCAGCAGCTTAGACAGGGGGTCAGATACGCAGTATTTT. Amino acid sequence: CASSLDRGSDTQYF. The full variable domain, its missing parts supplied by reference TRBV7-9 and TRBJ2-3, is DTGVSQNPRHKITKRGQNVTFRCDPISEHNRLYWYRQTLGQGPEFLTYFQNEAQLEKSRLLSDRFSAERPKGSFSTLEIQRTEQGDSAMYLCASSLDRGSDTQYFGPGTRLTVL.

The rearrangement uses TRBV12-5 and TRBJ2-3; D gene uncertain. V was clipped by 5 bases and J by 4 bases, with 7 bases between them. The CDR3 spans 12 residues. Germline loops: CDR1 LGHNT, CDR2 FRNRAP. CDR3: CASGPIPDTQYF. The CDR3 DNA is TGTGCTAGTGGTCCGATCCCAGATACGCAGTATTTT.

The chain joins TRBV3-1 (or the pseudogene TRBV3-2) to TRBJ1-2; 8 bases map to TRBD1. The CDR3 runs 15 residues. Trimming at V came to 3 bases and at J to 8 bases, leaving 11 bases not matched to a gene. Per germline, CDR1 LGHDT and CDR2 YNNKEL (reference sequence). The CDR3 nucleotides are TGTGCCAGCAGCCACAGGGGGCGCATGACGGAGGGCTACACCTTC. Its protein product is CASSHRGRMTEGYTF.

J is TRBJ2-7 and V is TRBV15; D uncertain. Germline loops: CDR1 LNHNV, CDR2 YYDKDF (reference sequence). Trimming removed 0 bases at V and 6 bases at J, with 15 bases between. This CDR3 region has 15 residues. The CDR3 DNA reads as TGTGCCACCAGCAGAGACAGGTCCCTCTTCGGCGAGCAGTACTTC. This translates into CATSRDRSLFGEQYF.

This rearrangement joins TRBV5-8 to TRBJ1-5, with D possibly being TRBD1 (5 bases). The V and J ends lost 3 bases and 0 bases respectively, with 10 bases between them. The germline V gene has CDR1 SGHTS and CDR2 YDEGEE. This CDR3 has 15 amino acids. The chain's CDR3 is CASSSQGNSNQPQHF. The CDR3 bases are TGTGCCAGCAGCTCCCAGGGAAATAGCAATCAGCCCCAGCATTTT.